A selection of T cell receptor beta chains follows, all from one sample in a study of T-cell memory formation after mild COVID-19. One entry per CDR3 protein, called by TCRdb with MiXCR from the 5' RACE reads. The sample includes 58,000 or so distinct CDR3 sequences, 28% of them seen just once. Sequencing was performed on PBMCs or a T cell subset sorted from them (not recorded which). These receptors were taken from a man aged 18-30 years who had mild COVID-19 (a few samples of this study predate the infection). Cell type and time point are not known. Each CDR3 is given with its conserved first and last residue. D genes are given only for firm matches. Rows may omit the clone size; those that give it use once, few, many or a size class.

J	V	D	size	DNA	CDR3
TRBJ2-3	TRBV11-2	-	few	TGTGCCAGCAGCTTCTACAGGGATACGCAGTATTTT	CASSFYRDTQYF
TRBJ2-7	TRBV28	-	-	TGTTCCAGCACCCCAAGGGTCTGGTTTGTGCAGTACTTC	CSSTPRVWFVQYF
TRBJ2-5	TRBV7-9	-	-	TGTGCCAGCAGCTCCGGAGAGACCCAGTACTTC	CASSSGETQYF
TRBJ2-3	TRBV12-3/TRBV12-4	-	many	TGTGCCAGCACCTCGGACGCCCAGAGGACAGATACGCAGTATTTT	CASTSDAQRTDTQYF
TRBJ2-1	TRBV19	-	-	TGTGCCAGTAGTGGCCCAAAGGGAGGGGGGTACAATGAGCAGTTCTTC	CASSGPKGGGYNEQFF
TRBJ2-1	TRBV7-6	-	few	TGTGCCAGCAGCTTCGAGGCTAGCCTCTACAATGAGCAGTTCTTC	CASSFEASLYNEQFF
TRBJ1-1	TRBV12-5	-	few	TGTGCTAGTGGCCGAGGGGGATCTGAAGCTTTCTTT	CASGRGGSEAFF
TRBJ2-1	TRBV4-2	TRBD2	once	TGTGCCAGCAGCCAAGACGAGACTAGCGGGGGCAATGAGCAGTTCTTC	CASSQDETSGGNEQFF
TRBJ1-2	TRBV29-1	TRBD1	-	TGCAGCGTCGCCCCAGGGGGTATGGGATACACCTTC	CSVAPGGMGYTF
TRBJ1-4	TRBV6-2/TRBV6-3	-	few	TGTGCCAGCAGCCGCTCGCGGGATGAAAAACTGTTTTTT	CASSRSRDEKLFF
TRBJ2-1	TRBV3-1	-	-	TGTGCCAGCAGCCCTCGACAGATCTACAATGAGCAGTTCTTC	CASSPRQIYNEQFF
TRBJ1-1	TRBV6-5	-	-	TGTGCCAGCAGTTCTGCGGGGGCCACTGAAGCTTTCTTT	CASSSAGATEAFF
TRBJ2-5	TRBV7-3	TRBD1	few	TGTGCCACATACCCGGGACAGGGATCAGGAGAGACCCAGTACTTC	CATYPGQGSGETQYF
TRBJ2-7	TRBV25-1	-	few	TGTGCCAGCAGTGAAGGGGACGGATCGTCACAGTACTTC	CASSEGDGSSQYF
TRBJ2-3	TRBV12-3/TRBV12-4	-	many	TGTGCCAGCAGTTTGTCTGATACGCAGTATTTT	CASSLSDTQYF
TRBJ2-7	TRBV4-1	TRBD1	-	TGCGCCAGCAGCCCGAGACAGGGCGAATCCCACGAGCAGTACTTC	CASSPRQGESHEQYF
TRBJ1-3	TRBV4-3	-	-	TGCGCCAGCAGCCAAGATGCCAGCGGGCCTCGAAACACCATATATTTT	CASSQDASGPRNTIYF
TRBJ2-2	TRBV7-6	TRBD2	few	TGTGCCAGCAGCTTAGTCCCTAGCGGGGATCGGACCGGGGAGCTGTTTTTT	CASSLVPSGDRTGELFF
TRBJ2-5	TRBV29-1	-	-	TGCAGCGTTGTTCCCCTTAAGGCCCAGTACTTC	CSVVPLKAQYF
TRBJ1-2	TRBV4-3	-	few	TGCGCCAGCAGCCAATCCCGGGGGGGCCTTGTCTATGGCTACACCTTC	CASSQSRGGLVYGYTF
TRBJ2-5	TRBV11-2	TRBD1	-	TGTGCCAGCAGCTCAACTCCGGACAGGGAGACACAAGAGACCCAGTACTTC	CASSSTPDRETQETQYF
TRBJ1-3	TRBV4-1	-	few	TGCGCCAGCAGCCAAGTGACCTCTGGAAACACCATATATTTT	CASSQVTSGNTIYF
TRBJ2-7	TRBV4-1	-	-	TGCGCCAGCAGCCAGCCCGACAGGAACTCCTACGAGCAGTACTTC	CASSQPDRNSYEQYF
TRBJ2-1	TRBV2	TRBD1	-	TGTGCCAGCAGTGCAAGGGACAGGGCTTACAATGAGCAGTTCTTC	CASSARDRAYNEQFF
TRBJ1-1	TRBV7-9	-	few	TGTGCCAGCAGCGAGAGGGGCCTCACTGAAGCTTTCTTT	CASSERGLTEAFF
TRBJ1-5	TRBV5-1	-	few	TGCGCCGTCGAAGCCGGCAGGGAGGGTCAGCCCCAGCATTTT	CAVEAGREGQPQHF
TRBJ2-1	TRBV3-1	-	-	TGTGCCAGCAGCCAAAGGGAAGAGCAGTTCTTC	CASSQREEQFF
TRBJ2-3	TRBV6-6	TRBD2	few	TGTGCCAGCAGTTACGGGGAGGGACTAGCGGGAGATACGCAGTATTTT	CASSYGEGLAGDTQYF
TRBJ2-7	TRBV3-1	TRBD1	few	TGTGCCAGCAGCCGCAGACAGGGGGATGGCCACGAGCAGTACTTC	CASSRRQGDGHEQYF
TRBJ1-3	TRBV6-5	TRBD1	-	TGTGCCAGCAGCTCTCAGACAGGGCAGTGGTCTGGAAACACCATATATTTT	CASSSQTGQWSGNTIYF
TRBJ2-3	TRBV4-2	TRBD2	many	TGTGCCAGCAGCCAGCGGACTAGCGGGGGGGCCGGGTCAGATACGCAGTATTTT	CASSQRTSGGAGSDTQYF
TRBJ2-7	TRBV6-5	-	few	TGTGCCAGCAGTTATCGGCCGTCGAGGGGCCCCTACGAGCAGTACTTC	CASSYRPSRGPYEQYF
TRBJ2-1	TRBV20-1	-	many	TGCAGTGCTAGAGAAGCGTACAGGGACTACAATGAGCAGTTCTTC	CSAREAYRDYNEQFF
TRBJ2-2	TRBV7-3	TRBD2	few	TGTGCCAGCACCTCTAGCGGAGGAACCGGGGAGCTGTTTTTT	CASTSSGGTGELFF
TRBJ1-1	TRBV6-5	-	-	TGTGCCAGCAGTTATCCGGCAAATCGGAACACTGAAGCTTTCTTT	CASSYPANRNTEAFF
TRBJ2-3	TRBV4-3	-	-	TGCGCCAGCAGCCCTAGTACGGGGGTTGGGTCAGATACGCAGTATTTT	CASSPSTGVGSDTQYF
TRBJ2-1	TRBV20-1	TRBD2	-	TGCAGTGCCAAAGCGGGGGGGCTTCGAAATGAGCAGTTCTTC	CSAKAGGLRNEQFF
TRBJ1-2	TRBV20-1	-	-	TGCAGTGCTAGAATCTCGGTAGGCTATGGCTACACCTTC	CSARISVGYGYTF
TRBJ1-2	TRBV9	-	few	TGTGCCAGCAGCGTAGATCCCGAACGGAACTATGGCTACACCTTC	CASSVDPERNYGYTF
TRBJ2-3	TRBV7-9	-	-	TGTGCTAGCCGGGGGATCGCGCAGTATTTT	CASRGIAQYF
TRBJ2-1	TRBV27	TRBD2	-	TGTGCCAGCAGTTTACCCGGGGGGGCCAGGGAGCAGTTCTTC	CASSLPGGAREQFF
TRBJ2-3	TRBV7-6	-	few	TGTGCCAGCAGCTTATACGGGAGCACAGATACGCAGTATTTT	CASSLYGSTDTQYF
TRBJ2-4	TRBV7-9	-	many	TGTGCCAGCAGCTTACTTACAGGTCAAAACATTCAGTACTTC	CASSLLTGQNIQYF
TRBJ2-1	TRBV27	-	few	TGTGCCAGCAGTTTGTTAGAGAACAATGAGCAGTTCTTC	CASSLLENNEQFF
TRBJ2-7	TRBV9	TRBD1	few	TGTGCCAGGGAAGGGGACAGCTATGGATACTACGAGCAGTACTTC	CAREGDSYGYYEQYF
TRBJ2-3	TRBV11-2	-	-	TGTGCCAGCACGATAACAGATACGCAGTATTTT	CASTITDTQYF
TRBJ2-3	TRBV6-6	-	-	TGTGCCAGCAGTTACTTGTGGGATACGCAGTATTTT	CASSYLWDTQYF
TRBJ1-3	TRBV12-3/TRBV12-4	-	-	TGTGCCAGCAGCCTCGCCATTGCTGGAAACACCATATATTTT	CASSLAIAGNTIYF
TRBJ2-1	TRBV6-5	TRBD2	-	TGTGCCAGCAGTTACTCGTGGGGACTAGCGGGGGACAATGAGCAGTTCTTC	CASSYSWGLAGDNEQFF
TRBJ2-3	TRBV5-1	-	few	TGCGCCAGCAGCTTGCGGGGGACCGGGCATACGCAGTATTTT	CASSLRGTGHTQYF
TRBJ2-5	TRBV15	TRBD2	-	TGTGCCACCAGCAGACTAGCGGGGGGGGCAGAGACCCAGTACTTC	CATSRLAGGAETQYF
TRBJ2-3	TRBV7-2	-	few	TGTGCCAGCAGCTTAGCGCCCGTCACAGATACGCAGTATTTT	CASSLAPVTDTQYF
TRBJ2-3	TRBV7-2	-	-	TGTGCCAGCAGCTTCGGCCCCCGGGAAACAGATACGCAGTATTTT	CASSFGPRETDTQYF